The TCR beta chain under discussion was sequenced for a study of glioma-infiltrating T cells after dendritic cell vaccination. Study context: Patients received autologous tumor lysate-pulsed dendritic cell vaccination between about 2003 and 2013.

None of the glioblastoma patients had an isocitrate dehydrogenase mutation. Before vaccination, two weeks after the third vaccination, and at progression, PBMC were collected. The CDR3 loop spans 15 amino acids. The V gene end was trimmed by 4 bases and the J gene end by 4 bases; junction bases not matched to a gene: 10. CDR1 and CDR2 (germline): SGHDT, YYEEEE. Primers: 60 V beta forward and 13 J beta reverse. Produced via immunoSEQ multiplex PCR; TCRdb's table is partial and in-frame only. The sample lists 65,000 to 90,000 clones; over 70% were seen once. This receptor was taken from a human donor with glioblastoma. Sequenced here: blood, sampled before dendritic cell vaccination. The rearrangement joins TRBV5-6 to TRBJ2-5, with 7 bases identical to TRBD1. DNA for the CDR3: TGTGCCAGCAGCCCTGGGGGTTGGGACAGAGAGACCCAGTACTTC. Encoded protein: CASSPGGWDRETQYF.